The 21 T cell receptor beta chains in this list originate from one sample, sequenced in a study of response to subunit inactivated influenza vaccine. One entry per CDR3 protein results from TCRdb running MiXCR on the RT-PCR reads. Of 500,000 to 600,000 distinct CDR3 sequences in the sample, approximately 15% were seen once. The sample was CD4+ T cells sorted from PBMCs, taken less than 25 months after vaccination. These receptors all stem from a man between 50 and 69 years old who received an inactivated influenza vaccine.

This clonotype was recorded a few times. CDR3 sequence reads: CASSSGQGDEQYF. The CDR3 DNA reads TGCGCCAGCAGCTCGGGACAGGGGGACGAGCAGTACTTC. This rearrangement joins TRBV5-1 to TRBJ2-7, with 11 positions matching TRBD1. V lost 3 bases to trimming and J lost 5 bases; unmatched junction nucleotides: 1. The CDR3 is 13 amino acids. Germline lookup yields CDR1 SGHRS and CDR2 YFSETQ.

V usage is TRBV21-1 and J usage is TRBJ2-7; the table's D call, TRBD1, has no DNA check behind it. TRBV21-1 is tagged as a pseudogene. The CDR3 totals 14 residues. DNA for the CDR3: TGTGCCAGCAGCGAAAAAACAGGGGACTACGAGCAGTACTTC. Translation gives CASSEKTGDYEQYF.

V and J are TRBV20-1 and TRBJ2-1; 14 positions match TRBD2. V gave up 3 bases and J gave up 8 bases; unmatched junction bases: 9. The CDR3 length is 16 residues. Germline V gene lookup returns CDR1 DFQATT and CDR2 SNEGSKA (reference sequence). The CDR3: CSASKWTSGGSYEQFF. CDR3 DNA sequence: TGCAGTGCTAGCAAATGGACTAGCGGGGGGAGTTATGAGCAGTTCTTC.

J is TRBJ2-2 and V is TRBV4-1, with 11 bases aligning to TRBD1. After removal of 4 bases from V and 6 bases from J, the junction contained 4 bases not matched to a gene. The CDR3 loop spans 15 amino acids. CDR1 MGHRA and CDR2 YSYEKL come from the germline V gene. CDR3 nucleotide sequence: TGCGCCAGCAGCCTCGGACAGGGGGCGGCCGGGGAGCTGTTTTTT. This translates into CASSLGQGAAGELFF.

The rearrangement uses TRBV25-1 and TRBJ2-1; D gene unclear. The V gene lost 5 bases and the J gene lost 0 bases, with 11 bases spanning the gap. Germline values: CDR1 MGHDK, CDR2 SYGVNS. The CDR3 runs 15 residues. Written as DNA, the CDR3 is TGTGCCAGCAGTCACATCGCGAGCTCCTACAATGAGCAGTTCTTC. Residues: CASSHIASSYNEQFF. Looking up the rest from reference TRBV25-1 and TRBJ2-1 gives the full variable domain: EADIYQTPRYLVIGTGKKITLECSQTMGHDKMYWYQQDPGMELHLIHYSYGVNSTEKGDLSSESTVSRIRTEHFPLTLESARPSHTSQYLCASSHIASSYNEQFFGPGTRLTVL.

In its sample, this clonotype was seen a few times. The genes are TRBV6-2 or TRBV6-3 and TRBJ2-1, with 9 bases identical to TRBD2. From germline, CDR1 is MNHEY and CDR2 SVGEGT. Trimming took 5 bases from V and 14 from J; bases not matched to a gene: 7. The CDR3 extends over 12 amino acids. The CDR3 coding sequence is TGTGCCAGCAGTCCCATAGCGGGGGAAGAGTTCTTC. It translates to CASSPIAGEEFF.

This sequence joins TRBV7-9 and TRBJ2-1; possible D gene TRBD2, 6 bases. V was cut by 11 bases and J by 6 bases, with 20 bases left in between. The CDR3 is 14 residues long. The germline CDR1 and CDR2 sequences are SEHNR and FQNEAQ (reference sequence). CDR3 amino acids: CAGQEGGVANEQFF. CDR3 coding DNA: TGTGCCGGCCAGGAGGGAGGCGTCGCCAATGAGCAGTTCTTC.

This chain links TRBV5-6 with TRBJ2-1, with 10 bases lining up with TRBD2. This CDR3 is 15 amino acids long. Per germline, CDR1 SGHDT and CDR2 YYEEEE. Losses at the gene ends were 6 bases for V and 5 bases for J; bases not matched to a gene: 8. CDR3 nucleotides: TGTGCCAGCAACTTAAGGCTAGCGGGAGACAATGAGCAGTTCTTC. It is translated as CASNLRLAGDNEQFF.

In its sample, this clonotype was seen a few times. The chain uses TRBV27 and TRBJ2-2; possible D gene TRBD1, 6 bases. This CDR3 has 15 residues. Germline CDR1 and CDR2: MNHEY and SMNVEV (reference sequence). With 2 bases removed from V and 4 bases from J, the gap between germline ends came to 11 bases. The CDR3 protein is CASSLGQGTTGELFF. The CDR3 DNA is TGTGCCAGCAGTTTAGGTCAGGGGACCACCGGGGAGCTGTTTTTT.

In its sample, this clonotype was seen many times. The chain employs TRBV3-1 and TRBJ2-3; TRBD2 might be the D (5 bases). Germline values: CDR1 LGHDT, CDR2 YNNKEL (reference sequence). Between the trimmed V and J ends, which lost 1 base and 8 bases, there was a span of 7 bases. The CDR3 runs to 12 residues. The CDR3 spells CASSQVAGTQYF. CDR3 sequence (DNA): TGTGCCAGCAGCCAAGTCGCGGGTACGCAGTATTTT.

CDR3 in amino acids: CASSQGQGHYGYTF. As DNA, the CDR3 is TGCGCCAGCAGCCAGGGACAGGGGCACTATGGCTACACCTTC. V and J are TRBV5-1 and TRBJ1-2; TRBD1 matches at 10 bases. Germline lookup yields CDR1 SGHRS and CDR2 YFSETQ. This CDR3 spans 14 amino acids. V lost 4 bases and J lost 3; bases outside the gene matches: 3.

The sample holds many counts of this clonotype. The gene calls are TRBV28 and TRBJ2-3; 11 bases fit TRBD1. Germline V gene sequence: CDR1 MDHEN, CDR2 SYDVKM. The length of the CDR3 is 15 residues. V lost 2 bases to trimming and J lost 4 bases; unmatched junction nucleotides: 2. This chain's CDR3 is CASSLPGQGADTQYF. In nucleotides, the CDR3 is TGTGCCAGCAGTTTACCGGGACAGGGGGCAGATACGCAGTATTTT.

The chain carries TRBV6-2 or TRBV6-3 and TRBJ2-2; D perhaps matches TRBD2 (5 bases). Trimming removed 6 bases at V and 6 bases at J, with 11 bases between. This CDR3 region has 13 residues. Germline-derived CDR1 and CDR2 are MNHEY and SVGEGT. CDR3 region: CASSLRVSGELFF. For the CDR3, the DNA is TGTGCCAGCAGCTTGCGGGTCTCCGGGGAGCTGTTTTTT.

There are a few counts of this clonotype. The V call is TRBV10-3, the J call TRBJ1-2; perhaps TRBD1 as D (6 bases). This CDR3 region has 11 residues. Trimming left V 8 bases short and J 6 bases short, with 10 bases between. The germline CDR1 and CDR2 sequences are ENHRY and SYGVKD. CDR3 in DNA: TGTGCCATCGGGGGCCTTAATGGCTACACCTTC. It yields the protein CAIGGLNGYTF.

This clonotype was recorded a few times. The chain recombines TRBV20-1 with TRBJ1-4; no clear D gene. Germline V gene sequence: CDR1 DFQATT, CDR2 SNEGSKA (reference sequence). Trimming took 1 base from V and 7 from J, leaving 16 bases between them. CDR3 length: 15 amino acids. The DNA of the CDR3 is TGCAGTGCTAGAGTTGTGAAGGCTGGGAGTGAAAAACTGTTTTTT. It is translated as CSARVVKAGSEKLFF.

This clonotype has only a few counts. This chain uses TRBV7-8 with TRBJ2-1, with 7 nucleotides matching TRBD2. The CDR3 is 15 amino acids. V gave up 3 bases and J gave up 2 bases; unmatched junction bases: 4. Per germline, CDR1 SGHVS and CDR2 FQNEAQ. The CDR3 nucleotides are TGTGCCAGCAGCTTCGAAGCGGGAACCTACAATGAGCAGTTCTTC. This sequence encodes CASSFEAGTYNEQFF.

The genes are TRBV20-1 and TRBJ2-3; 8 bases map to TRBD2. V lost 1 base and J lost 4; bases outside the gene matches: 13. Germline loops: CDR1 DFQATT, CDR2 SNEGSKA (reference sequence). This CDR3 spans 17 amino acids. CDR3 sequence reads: CSARGFASGRSPDTQYF. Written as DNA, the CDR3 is TGCAGTGCTAGAGGTTTTGCCAGCGGGAGATCCCCAGATACGCAGTATTTT.

The CDR3 region is CASSQGRGGGSYEQYF. The CDR3 region has the DNA TGCGCCAGCAGCCAAGGTCGAGGGGGGGGCTCCTACGAGCAGTACTTC. This chain uses TRBV4-1 with TRBJ2-7, with D possibly being TRBD2 (7 bases). Trimming removed 1 base at V and 0 bases at J, with 13 bases between. This CDR3 contains 16 residues. Germline loops: CDR1 MGHRA, CDR2 YSYEKL.

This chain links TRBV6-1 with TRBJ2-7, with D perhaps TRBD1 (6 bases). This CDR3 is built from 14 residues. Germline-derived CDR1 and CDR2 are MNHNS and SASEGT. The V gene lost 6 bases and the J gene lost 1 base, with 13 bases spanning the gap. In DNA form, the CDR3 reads TGTGCCAGCAGAAACGGACAGAATTCCTACGAGCAGTACTTC. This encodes CASRNGQNSYEQYF.

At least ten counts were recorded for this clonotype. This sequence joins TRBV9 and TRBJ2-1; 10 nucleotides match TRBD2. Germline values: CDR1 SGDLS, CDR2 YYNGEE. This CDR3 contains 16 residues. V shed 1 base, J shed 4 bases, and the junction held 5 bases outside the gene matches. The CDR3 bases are TGTGCCAGCAGCGTACCGGGACTAGCGATGTACAATGAGCAGTTCTTC. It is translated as CASSVPGLAMYNEQFF.

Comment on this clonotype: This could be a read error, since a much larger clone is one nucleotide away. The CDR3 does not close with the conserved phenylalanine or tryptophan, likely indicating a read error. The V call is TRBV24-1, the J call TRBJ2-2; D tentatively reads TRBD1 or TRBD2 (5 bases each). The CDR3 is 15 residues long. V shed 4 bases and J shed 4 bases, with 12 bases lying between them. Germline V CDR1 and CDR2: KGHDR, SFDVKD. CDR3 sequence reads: CATSESRGSTGELFY. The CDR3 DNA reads TGTGCCACCAGTGAGTCGAGGGGAAGCACCGGGGAGCTGTTTTAT.